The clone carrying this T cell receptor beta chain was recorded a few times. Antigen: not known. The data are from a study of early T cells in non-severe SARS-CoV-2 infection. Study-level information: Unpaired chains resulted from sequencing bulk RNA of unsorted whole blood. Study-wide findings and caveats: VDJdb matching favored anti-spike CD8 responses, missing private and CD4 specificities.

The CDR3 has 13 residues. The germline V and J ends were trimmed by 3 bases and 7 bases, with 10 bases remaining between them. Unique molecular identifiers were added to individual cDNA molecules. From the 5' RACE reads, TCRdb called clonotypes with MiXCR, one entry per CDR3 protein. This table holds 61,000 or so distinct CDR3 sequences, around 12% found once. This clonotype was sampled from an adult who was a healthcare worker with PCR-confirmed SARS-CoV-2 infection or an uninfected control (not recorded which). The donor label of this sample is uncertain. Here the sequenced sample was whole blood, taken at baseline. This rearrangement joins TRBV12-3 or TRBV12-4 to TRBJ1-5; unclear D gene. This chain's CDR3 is CASSLNGDQPQHF. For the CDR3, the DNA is TGTGCCAGCAGTTTGAACGGTGACCAGCCCCAGCATTTT.